This T cell receptor beta chain was observed in a study of control samples from healthy donors and cancer patients (TCRdb year 2020). The CDR3 spans 12 residues, from the cysteine through the phenylalanine. Only the CDR3 DNA is retained, 36 bases long and in frame from the first base. The V and J ends are trimmed by 5 bases and 3 bases, leaving 7 bases between them. A word on this clone: Its specific antigen is unknown. The input lacks base qualities; no much larger clone sits a single base away.

The library was prepared using the immunoSEQ multiplex PCR assay. The immuneACCESS repertoire file appears here via TCRdb, limited to in-frame rearrangements. These files lack a portion of the clones; in checked studies, under half of the deficit traces to unresolved V genes, and the cause of the others is not known. Counted in this sample were roughly 120,000 clones; more than 70% of them appeared once. The top ten clonotypes cover less than 3.5% of the sample. The sequencing sample was made of blood. The V and J genes are TRBV12-3 or TRBV12-4 and TRBJ1-2, with the D gene not confidently named. The sequence was obtained from a man aged 40-50 years in good health. The DNA reads as follows: TGTGCCAGCAGTGGATTATACTATGGCTACACCTTC. It encodes CASSGLYYGYTF.